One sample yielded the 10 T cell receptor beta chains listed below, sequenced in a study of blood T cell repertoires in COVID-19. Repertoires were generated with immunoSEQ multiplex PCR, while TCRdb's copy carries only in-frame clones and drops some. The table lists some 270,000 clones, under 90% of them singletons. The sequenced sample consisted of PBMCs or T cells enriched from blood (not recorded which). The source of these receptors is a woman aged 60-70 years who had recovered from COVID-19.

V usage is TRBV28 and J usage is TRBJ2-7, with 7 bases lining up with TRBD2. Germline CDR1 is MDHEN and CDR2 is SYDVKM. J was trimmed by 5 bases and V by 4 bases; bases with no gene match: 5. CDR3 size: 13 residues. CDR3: CASSSGTKDEQYF. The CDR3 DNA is TGTGCCAGCAGTTCCGGGACTAAAGACGAGCAGTACTTC.

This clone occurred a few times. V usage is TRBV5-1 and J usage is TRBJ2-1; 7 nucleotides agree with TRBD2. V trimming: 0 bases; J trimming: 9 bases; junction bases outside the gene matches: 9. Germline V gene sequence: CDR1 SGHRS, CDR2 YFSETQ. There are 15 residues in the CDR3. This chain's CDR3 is CASSLAGSGIGEQFF. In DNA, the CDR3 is TGCGCCAGCAGCTTGGCAGGGAGCGGGATCGGTGAGCAGTTCTTC.

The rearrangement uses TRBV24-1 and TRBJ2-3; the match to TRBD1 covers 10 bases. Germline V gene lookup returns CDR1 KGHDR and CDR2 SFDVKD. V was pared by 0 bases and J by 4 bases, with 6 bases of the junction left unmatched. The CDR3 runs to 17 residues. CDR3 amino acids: CATSDLVGGTGADTQYF. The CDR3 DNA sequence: TGTGCCACCAGTGATTTGGTCGGCGGGACAGGGGCAGATACGCAGTATTTT.

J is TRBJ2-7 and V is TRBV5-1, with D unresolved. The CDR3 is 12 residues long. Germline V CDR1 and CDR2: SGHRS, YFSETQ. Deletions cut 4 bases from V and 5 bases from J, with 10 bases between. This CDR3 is CASSSRGDEQYF. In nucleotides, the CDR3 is TGCGCCAGCAGCAGCCGAGGTGACGAGCAGTACTTC. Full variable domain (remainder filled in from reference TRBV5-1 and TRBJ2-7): KAGVTQTPRYLIKTRGQQVTLSCSPISGHRSVSWYQQTPGQGLQFLFEYFSETQRNKGNFPGRFSGRQFSNSRSEMNVSTLELGDSALYLCASSSRGDEQYFGPGTRLTVT.

CDR3 residues: CASSQGRDTQYF. In DNA form, the CDR3 reads TGTGCCAGCAGCCAAGGCAGAGATACGCAGTATTTT. V is TRBV3-1 (or the pseudogene TRBV3-2) and J is TRBJ2-3, with unresolved D. V lost 1 base and J 5 bases, leaving 4 bases between the germline ends. CDR1 LGHDT and CDR2 YNNKEL come from the germline V gene (reference sequence). CDR3 size: 12 residues.

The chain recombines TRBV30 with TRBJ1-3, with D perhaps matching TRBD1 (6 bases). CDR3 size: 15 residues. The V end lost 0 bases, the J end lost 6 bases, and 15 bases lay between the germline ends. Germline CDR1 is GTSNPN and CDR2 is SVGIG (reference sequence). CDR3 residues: CAWSVYRVDENTIYF. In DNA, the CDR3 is TGTGCCTGGAGTGTATACAGGGTGGATGAAAACACCATATATTTT.

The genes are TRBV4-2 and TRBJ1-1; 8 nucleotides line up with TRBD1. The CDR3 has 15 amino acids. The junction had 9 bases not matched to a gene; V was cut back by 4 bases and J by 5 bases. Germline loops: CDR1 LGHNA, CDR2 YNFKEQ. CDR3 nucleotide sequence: TGTGCCAGCAGCCCTGGGACAGGAGGGCTGACTGAAGCTTTCTTT. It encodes CASSPGTGGLTEAFF.

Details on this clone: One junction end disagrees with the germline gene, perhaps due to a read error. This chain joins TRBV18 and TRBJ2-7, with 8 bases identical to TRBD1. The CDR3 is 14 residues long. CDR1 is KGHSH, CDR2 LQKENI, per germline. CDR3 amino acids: CASSPGGQSYEQYF. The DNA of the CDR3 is TGTGCTAGCTCACCAGGGGGCCAGTCCTACGAGCAGTACTTC.

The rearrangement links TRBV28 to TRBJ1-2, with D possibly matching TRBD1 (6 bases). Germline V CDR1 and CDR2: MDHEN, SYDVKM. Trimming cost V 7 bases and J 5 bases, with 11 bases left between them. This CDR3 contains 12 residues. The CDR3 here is CASTTGLYGYTF. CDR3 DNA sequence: TGTGCCAGCACGACAGGCTTGTATGGCTACACCTTC.

The CDR3 spells CASSPYRQGARIDYGYTF. The CDR3 nucleotides are TGTGCCAGCAGCCCCTACCGACAGGGGGCGAGAATTGACTATGGCTACACCTTC. The V call is TRBV7-8, the J call TRBJ1-2, with 10 bases identical to TRBD1. V lost 5 bases, J lost 3 bases, and 15 bases stayed unmatched. CDR1 SGHVS and CDR2 FQNEAQ come from the germline V gene. This CDR3 is 18 amino acids long.